These 29 T cell receptor beta chains share one sample of origin, sequenced in a study of shared clonotypes between healthy human individuals. Clones were sequenced by immunoSEQ multiplex PCR, and TCRdb holds only the in-frame ones, with some missing. The sample yields under 750,000 clones, approximately 72% seen once. Sequenced input: memory CD4+ T cells sorted from blood. As for subset: CD45RA-negative fraction. The receptors stem from a woman in her thirties in good health.

The chain combines TRBV21-1 with TRBJ2-2; TRBD2 is the table's D call and was not checked against the DNA. TRBV21-1 is labeled a pseudogene. This CDR3 is built from 19 residues. CDR3 in DNA: TGTGCCAGCAGCACCCAGCGGGAGTCGATTCCCCCGAACACCGGGGAGCTGTTTTTT. As protein: CASSTQRESIPPNTGELFF.

V and J are TRBV27 and TRBJ2-5, with 9 bases fitting TRBD1. The V gene end was trimmed by 5 bases and the J gene end by 5 bases; junction bases not matched to a gene: 21. CDR1 and CDR2 (germline): MNHEY, SMNVEV (reference sequence). The CDR3 is made up of 19 amino acids. CDR3 DNA sequence: TGTGCCAGCAGTCCTTCCGGGACAGGGCTTTTGGGAAACGTGGAGACCCAGTACTTC. As protein: CASSPSGTGLLGNVETQYF.

The chain is built from TRBV28 and TRBJ2-4; a possible D gene is TRBD1 (5 bases). CDR3 length: 14 residues. V lost 8 bases and J 3 bases, leaving 14 bases between the germline ends. CDR1 is MDHEN, CDR2 SYDVKM, per germline. The CDR3 here is CASQGLPGKNIQYF. The CDR3 nucleotides are TGTGCCAGCCAGGGCCTCCCCGGCAAAAACATTCAGTACTTC.

V usage is TRBV9 and J usage is TRBJ1-4; 7 bases are shared with TRBD1. The CDR3 runs to 16 residues. Germline CDR1 SGDLS, CDR2 YYNGEE. V trimming: 4 bases; J trimming: 0 bases; junction bases outside the gene matches: 6. This chain's CDR3 is CASSPGTVATNEKLFF. In DNA, the CDR3 is TGTGCCAGCAGCCCCGGGACAGTTGCAACTAATGAAAAACTGTTTTTT.

The chain has TRBV5-1 and TRBJ2-1, with 9 bases aligning to TRBD2. Germline loops: CDR1 SGHRS, CDR2 YFSETQ. The V gene end was trimmed by 3 bases and the J gene end by 5 bases; junction bases not matched to a gene: 9. The CDR3 extends over 16 amino acids. The CDR3 spells CASSWTSAKGNNEQFF. CDR3 sequence (DNA): TGCGCCAGCAGCTGGACTAGCGCTAAAGGTAACAATGAGCAGTTCTTC.

DNA for the CDR3: TGTGCCAGCAGCCCACTTCCGGGGAGAGGAACTGAAGCTTTCTTT. Amino acids: CASSPLPGRGTEAFF. The rearrangement uses TRBV5-6 and TRBJ1-1, with no clear D. CDR1 SGHDT and CDR2 YYEEEE come from the germline V gene. The V gene lost 4 bases and the J gene lost 5 bases, with 18 bases spanning the gap. This CDR3 has 15 amino acids.

The rearrangement uses TRBV6-6 and TRBJ2-3, with D hard to call. V lost 8 bases to trimming and J lost 0 bases, with 12 bases between them. Germline loops: CDR1 MNHNY, CDR2 SVGAGI (reference sequence). The CDR3 spans 14 residues. DNA of the CDR3: TGTGCCAGCCGTCGAGGTGCTAGCACAGATACGCAGTATTTT. It codes for CASRRGASTDTQYF.

This rearrangement joins TRBV14 to TRBJ2-3, with TRBD2 matching 8 bases. Losses at the gene ends were 0 bases for V and 4 bases for J; bases not matched to a gene: 9. The CDR3 contains 17 residues. Per germline, CDR1 SGHDN and CDR2 FVKESK. The CDR3 region has the DNA TGTGCCAGCAGCCAAGAAAAGGGGAGCGGGAGCGCAGATACGCAGTATTTT. This encodes CASSQEKGSGSADTQYF.

The chain links TRBV6-4 to TRBJ2-3, with 9 positions matching TRBD2. Germline values: CDR1 MRHNA, CDR2 SNTAGT. There are 15 residues in the CDR3. V lost 3 bases, J lost 4 bases, and 5 bases stayed unmatched. Written as DNA, the CDR3 is TGTGCCAGCAGTGATCTAGCGGGACTGGCAGATACGCAGTATTTT. It translates to CASSDLAGLADTQYF.

This clone occurred many times. The same CDR3 can be traced to other DNA sequences in this sample. V is TRBV4-1 and J is TRBJ2-5; perhaps TRBD1 as D (5 bases). V was cut by 1 base and J by 1 base, with 13 bases left in between. The CDR3 has 16 residues. Germline V gene lookup returns CDR1 MGHRA and CDR2 YSYEKL. CDR3 sequence (DNA): TGCGCCAGCAGCCAAGGACGACAGAGGATCCAAGAGACCCAGTACTTC. This encodes CASSQGRQRIQETQYF.

The rearrangement links TRBV18 to TRBJ2-3; D possibly corresponds to TRBD2 (6 bases). The CDR3 extends over 14 amino acids. Germline lookup yields CDR1 KGHSH and CDR2 LQKENI. V lost 5 bases and J lost 6, with 15 bases in between. The CDR3 coding sequence is TGTGCCAGCTCAGTAAACCGGGGGACGGATACGCAGTATTTT. Its protein product is CASSVNRGTDTQYF.

The chain is built from TRBV5-1 and TRBJ2-7; D possibly corresponds to TRBD1 (5 bases). The CDR3 sequence is 14 residues long. Germline loops: CDR1 SGHRS, CDR2 YFSETQ. V was shortened by 4 bases and J by 3 bases, with 14 bases between the two germline ends. In DNA form, the CDR3 reads TGCGCCAGCAGCCGGGTGTCCAGGGACTACGAGCAGTACTTC. Its protein is CASSRVSRDYEQYF.

The V call is TRBV27, the J call TRBJ2-1, with TRBD2 matching over 7 bases. With 8 bases clipped from V and 4 bases from J, the junction kept 11 bases outside the gene matches. Germline V lookup: CDR1 MNHEY, CDR2 SMNVEV (reference sequence). The CDR3 has 15 amino acids. As DNA, the CDR3 is TGTGCCAGCTATTCCGGCGGGAGTTGGTACAATGAGCAGTTCTTC. Its protein is CASYSGGSWYNEQFF.

The genes are TRBV27 and TRBJ1-3; D unclear. The CDR3 runs to 13 residues. V shed 4 bases and J shed 4 bases, with 8 bases lying between them. Germline loops: CDR1 MNHEY, CDR2 SMNVEV (reference sequence). In DNA form, the CDR3 reads TGTGCCAGCAGTTCTTCCCGCGGAAACACCATATATTTT. Residues: CASSSSRGNTIYF.

Notes on this clone: A much more abundant neighbour one base away suggests this may be a read error. Other DNA sequences in this specimen translate into the identical CDR3. The rearrangement links TRBV5-1 to TRBJ1-3; D gene unclear. Between the trimmed V and J ends, which lost 0 bases and 2 bases, there was a span of 6 bases. The CDR3 covers 14 residues. The germline CDR1 and CDR2 sequences are SGHRS and YFSETQ. CDR3 DNA sequence: TGCGCCAGCAGCTTGGGCACCGCTGGAAACACCATATATTTT. Encoded protein: CASSLGTAGNTIYF.

On this clone: The sample contains more than one DNA sequence encoding this CDR3. V is TRBV5-1 and J is TRBJ1-1, with D perhaps TRBD1 (5 bases). Germline CDR1 is SGHRS and CDR2 is YFSETQ. V was trimmed by 2 bases and J by 1 base, leaving 12 bases between them. CDR3 size: 15 residues. This CDR3 reads CASSLGQEGNTEAFF. The CDR3 coding sequence is TGCGCCAGCAGCTTAGGACAAGAAGGGAACACTGAAGCTTTCTTT.

This clone was recorded only once. The rearrangement links TRBV21-1 to TRBJ2-7; TRBD2 is the table's D call and was not checked against the DNA. TRBV21-1 counts as a pseudogene. The CDR3 loop spans 17 amino acids. CDR3 sequence (DNA): TGTGCCAGCAGCAAAGTTAGCGGGAGGCCTACCCCCTACGAGCAGTACTTC. The encoded protein is CASSKVSGRPTPYEQYF.

There are a few counts of this clone. V is TRBV5-1 and J is TRBJ1-1; possibly TRBD1 for D (5 bases). CDR3 length equals 15 residues. The germline CDR1 and CDR2 sequences are SGHRS and YFSETQ. V shed 5 bases and J shed 1 base, with 15 bases lying between them. The CDR3 DNA follows: TGCGCCAGCAGTCCGGGGGTACCGTCGAACACTGAAGCTTTCTTT. Amino acid sequence: CASSPGVPSNTEAFF.

V is TRBV5-4 and J is TRBJ2-2, with D unclear. This CDR3 contains 13 residues. Germline V gene sequence: CDR1 SGHNT, CDR2 YYREEE (reference sequence). The V end lost 6 bases, the J end lost 3 bases, and 9 bases lay between the germline ends. Here the CDR3 reads CASTRRDTGELFF. The CDR3 DNA reads TGTGCCAGCACCCGACGGGACACCGGGGAGCTGTTTTTT.

Worth noting for this clone: This specimen includes other DNA sequences encoding the same CDR3. V is TRBV7-2 and J is TRBJ2-7; TRBD2 aligns across 7 bases. This CDR3 spans 14 amino acids. CDR1 is SGHTA, CDR2 FQGNSA, per germline. The trim removed 3 bases at V and 4 bases at J, leaving 6 bases unmatched. CDR3 in amino acids: CASSFQRDSYEQYF. CDR3 nucleotide sequence: TGTGCCAGCAGCTTCCAGCGGGATAGTTACGAGCAGTACTTC.

Here the CDR3 DNA reads TGTGCCAGCAGTTTATGGGGAGGGGGCTACGAGCAGTACTTC. Translation gives CASSLWGGGYEQYF. The chain uses TRBV28 and TRBJ2-7, with D perhaps TRBD2 (7 bases). V dropped 0 bases and J dropped 3 bases, with 9 bases sitting between them. The CDR3 sequence is 14 residues long. Germline V gene data show CDR1 as MDHEN and CDR2 as SYDVKM.

Note on this clone: At one boundary the junction diverges from the germline segment, which might be a read error. The chain has TRBV6-1 and TRBJ1-1, with 8 bases fitting TRBD1. The CDR3 consists of 15 residues. Germline values: CDR1 MNHNS, CDR2 SASEGT. The CDR3 protein is CASSEDAGGGPGRTF. As DNA, the CDR3 is TGTGCCAGCAGTGAGGACGCAGGGGGCGGTCCAGGACGGACATTT.

The J gene is TRBJ2-2, the V gene TRBV19; perhaps TRBD2 as D (5 bases). The germline V gene encodes CDR1 LNHDA and CDR2 SQIVND (reference sequence). Deletions cut 7 bases from V and 1 base from J, with 10 bases between. CDR3 length equals 14 residues. The CDR3 DNA is TGTGCCAGTAAGGACCGGGGGAACACCGGGGAGCTGTTTTTT. Amino acids: CASKDRGNTGELFF.

The genes are TRBV5-4 and TRBJ1-2, with TRBD1 matching over 7 bases. With V trimmed by 2 bases and J by 4 bases, 8 bases remained unmatched. In germline, CDR1 is SGHNT, CDR2 YYREEE (reference sequence). CDR3 length equals 15 residues. CDR3 loop: CASSFGDSSSYGYTF. The CDR3 DNA sequence: TGTGCCAGCAGCTTCGGGGACAGCTCGTCCTATGGCTACACCTTC.

This clone is a singleton in its sample. The chain recombines TRBV7-8 with TRBJ2-1, with D perhaps assigned TRBD1 or TRBD2 (6 bases each). Trimming stripped 5 bases from V and 10 bases from J, with 9 bases between. The V gene's germline CDR1 is SGHVS and CDR2 FQNEAQ. The CDR3 contains 11 residues. The CDR3 coding sequence is TGTGCCAGCAGCCCCGGGGGCGAGCAGTTCTTC. Amino acids: CASSPGGEQFF.

The CDR3 protein is CASSDYTDTQYF. DNA for the CDR3: TGTGCCAGCAGTGACTACACAGATACGCAGTATTTT. J is TRBJ2-3 and V is TRBV6-1; no reliable D call. Germline V gene sequence: CDR1 MNHNS, CDR2 SASEGT. V lost 3 bases and J 2 bases, leaving 3 bases between the germline ends. The length of the CDR3 is 12 residues.

This clone was counted between two and nine times. The J gene is TRBJ2-5, the V gene TRBV19; D is uncertain. V was trimmed by 6 bases and J by 6 bases, leaving 17 bases between them. CDR3 length: 14 residues. In germline, CDR1 is LNHDA, CDR2 SQIVND (reference sequence). CDR3 in amino acids: CASSEDHSAQTQYF. In DNA, the CDR3 is TGTGCCAGTAGCGAGGACCACTCCGCACAGACCCAGTACTTC.

This chain uses TRBV15 with TRBJ1-1; D unclear. The CDR3 is 17 residues long. Germline V lookup: CDR1 LNHNV, CDR2 YYDKDF (reference sequence). V was shortened by 0 bases and J by 0 bases, with 14 bases between the two germline ends. CDR3 sequence reads: CATSRDFSIFLNTEAFF. The CDR3 nucleotides read TGTGCCACCAGCAGAGATTTTAGTATATTCCTGAACACTGAAGCTTTCTTT. The full variable domain, completed using reference TRBV15 and TRBJ1-1, is DAMVIQNPRYQVTQFGKPVTLSCSQTLNHNVMYWYQQKSSQAPKLLFHYYDKDFNNEADTPDNFQSRRPNTSFCFLDIRSPGLGDTAMYLCATSRDFSIFLNTEAFFGQGTRLTVV.

This clone appeared a few times. The V call is TRBV4-1, the J call TRBJ2-7; possibly TRBD1 for D (5 bases). This CDR3 has 16 residues. CDR1 MGHRA and CDR2 YSYEKL come from the germline V gene. V dropped 4 bases and J dropped 6 bases, with 22 bases sitting between them. CDR3 protein: CASSRTFQGKVGEQYF. CDR3 DNA: TGCGCCAGCAGCCGGACATTTCAGGGTAAAGTGGGCGAGCAGTACTTC.